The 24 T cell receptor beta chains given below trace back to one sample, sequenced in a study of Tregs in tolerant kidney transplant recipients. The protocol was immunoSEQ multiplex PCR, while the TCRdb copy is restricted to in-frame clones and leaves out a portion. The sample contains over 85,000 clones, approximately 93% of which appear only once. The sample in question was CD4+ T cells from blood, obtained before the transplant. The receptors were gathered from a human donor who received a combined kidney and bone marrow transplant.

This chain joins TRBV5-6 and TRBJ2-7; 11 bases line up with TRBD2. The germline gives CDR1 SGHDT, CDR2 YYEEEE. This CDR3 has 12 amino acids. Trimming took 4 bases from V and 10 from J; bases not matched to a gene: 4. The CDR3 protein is CASSLGLAVQYF. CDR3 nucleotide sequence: TGTGCCAGCAGCCTGGGACTAGCGGTTCAGTACTTC.

DNA for the CDR3: TGCGCCAGCAGCTTACCAGCGGGGGGGCCGGCAGATACGCAGTATTTT. Its protein is CASSLPAGGPADTQYF. This chain joins TRBV5-1 and TRBJ2-3, with 10 bases fitting TRBD2. The CDR3 contains 16 residues. V was pared by 2 bases and J by 4 bases, with 7 bases of the junction left unmatched. Germline CDR1 and CDR2: SGHRS and YFSETQ.

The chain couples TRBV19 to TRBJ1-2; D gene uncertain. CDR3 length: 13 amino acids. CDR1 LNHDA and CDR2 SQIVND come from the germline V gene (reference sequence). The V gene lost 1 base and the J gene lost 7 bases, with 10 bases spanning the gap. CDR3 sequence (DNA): TGTGCCAGTAGTATAGGTCAAGGCGGTGGCTACACCTTC. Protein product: CASSIGQGGGYTF.

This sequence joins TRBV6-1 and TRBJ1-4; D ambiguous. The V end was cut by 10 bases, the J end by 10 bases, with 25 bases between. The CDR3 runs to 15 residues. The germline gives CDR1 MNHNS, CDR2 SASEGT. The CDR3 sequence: CATTVVPTRGAKLFF. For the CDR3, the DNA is TGTGCCACCACCGTCGTCCCCACCCGGGGTGCAAAACTGTTTTTT.

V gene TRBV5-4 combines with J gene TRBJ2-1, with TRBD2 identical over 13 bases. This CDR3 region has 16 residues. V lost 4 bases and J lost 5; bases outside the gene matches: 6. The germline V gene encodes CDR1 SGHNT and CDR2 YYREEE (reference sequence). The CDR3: CASSRTSGSKDNEQFF. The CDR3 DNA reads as TGTGCCAGCAGCAGGACTAGCGGGAGTAAGGACAATGAGCAGTTCTTC.

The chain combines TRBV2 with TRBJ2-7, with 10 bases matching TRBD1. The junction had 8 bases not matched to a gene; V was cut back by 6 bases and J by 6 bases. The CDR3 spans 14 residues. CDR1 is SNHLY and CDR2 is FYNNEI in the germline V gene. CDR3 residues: CASRLPGQGSEQYF. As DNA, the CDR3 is TGTGCCAGCAGGCTCCCGGGACAGGGGTCCGAGCAGTACTTC. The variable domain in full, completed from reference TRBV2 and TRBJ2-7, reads EPEVTQTPSHQVTQMGQEVILRCVPISNHLYFYWYRQILGQKVEFLVSFYNNEISEKSEIFDDQFSVERPDGSNFTLKIRSTKLEDSAMYFCASRLPGQGSEQYFGPGTRLTVT.

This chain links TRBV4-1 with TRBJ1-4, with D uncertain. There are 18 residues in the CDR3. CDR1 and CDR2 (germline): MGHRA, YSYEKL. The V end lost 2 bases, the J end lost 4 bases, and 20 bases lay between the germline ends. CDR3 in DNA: TGCGCCAGCAGCCAAAGCATACTGACTGCGACCTATAATGAAAAACTGTTTTTT. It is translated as CASSQSILTATYNEKLFF.

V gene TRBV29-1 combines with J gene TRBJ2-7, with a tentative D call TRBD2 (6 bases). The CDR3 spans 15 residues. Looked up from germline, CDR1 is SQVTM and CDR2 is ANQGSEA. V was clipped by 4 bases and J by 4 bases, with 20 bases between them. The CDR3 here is CSVAVGGVNSYEQYF. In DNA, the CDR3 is TGCAGCGTTGCCGTCGGCGGGGTAAACAGTTACGAGCAGTACTTC.

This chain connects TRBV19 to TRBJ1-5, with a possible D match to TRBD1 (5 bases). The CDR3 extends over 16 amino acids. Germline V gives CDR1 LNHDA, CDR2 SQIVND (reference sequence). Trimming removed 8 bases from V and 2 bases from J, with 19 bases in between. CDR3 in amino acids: CASAPRRGSGNQPQHF. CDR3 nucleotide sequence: TGTGCCAGTGCGCCGAGGAGGGGATCGGGCAATCAGCCCCAGCATTTT.

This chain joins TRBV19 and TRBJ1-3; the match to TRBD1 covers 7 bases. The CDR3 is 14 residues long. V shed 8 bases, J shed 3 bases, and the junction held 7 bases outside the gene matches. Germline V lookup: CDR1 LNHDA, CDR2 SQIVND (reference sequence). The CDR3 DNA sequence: TGTGCCAGTGCCACAGGGGCAGATGGAAACACCATATATTTT. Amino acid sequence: CASATGADGNTIYF.

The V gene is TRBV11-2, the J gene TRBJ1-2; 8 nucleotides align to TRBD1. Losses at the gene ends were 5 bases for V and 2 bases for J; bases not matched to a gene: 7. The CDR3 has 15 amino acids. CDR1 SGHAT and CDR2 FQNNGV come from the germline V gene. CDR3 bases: TGTGCCAGCAGCCGCCCGGGACAGGAGAACTATGGCTACACCTTC. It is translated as CASSRPGQENYGYTF. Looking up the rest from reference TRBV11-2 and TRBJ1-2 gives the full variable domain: EAGVAQSPRYKIIEKRQSVAFWCNPISGHATLYWYQQILGQGPKLLIQFQNNGVVDDSQLPKDRFSAERLKGVDSTLKIQPAKLEDSAVYLCASSRPGQENYGYTFGSGTRLTVV.

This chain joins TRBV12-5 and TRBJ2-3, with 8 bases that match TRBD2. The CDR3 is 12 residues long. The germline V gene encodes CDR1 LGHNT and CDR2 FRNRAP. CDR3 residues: CASAGGGDTQYF. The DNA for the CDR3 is TGTGCCTCCGCGGGGGGAGGAGATACGCAGTATTTT.

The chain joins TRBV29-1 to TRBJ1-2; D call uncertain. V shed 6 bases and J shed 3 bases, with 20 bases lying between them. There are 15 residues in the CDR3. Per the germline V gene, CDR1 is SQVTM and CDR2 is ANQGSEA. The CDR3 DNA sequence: TGCAGCGTCCCGCGTTATTCGAGGATCGACTATGGCTACACCTTC. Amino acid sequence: CSVPRYSRIDYGYTF. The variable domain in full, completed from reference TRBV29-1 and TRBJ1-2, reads SAVISQKPSRDICQRGTSLTIQCQVDSQVTMMFWYRQQPGQSLTLIATANQGSEATYESGFVIDKFPISRPNLTFSTLTVSNMSPEDSSIYLCSVPRYSRIDYGYTFGSGTRLTVV.

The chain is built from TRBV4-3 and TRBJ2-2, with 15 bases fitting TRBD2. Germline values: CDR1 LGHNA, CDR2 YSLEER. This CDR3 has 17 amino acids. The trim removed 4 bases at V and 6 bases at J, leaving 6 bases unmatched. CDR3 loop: CASSRRTSGRASGELFF. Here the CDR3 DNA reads TGCGCCAGCAGCCGACGGACTAGCGGGAGGGCCTCCGGGGAGCTGTTTTTT.

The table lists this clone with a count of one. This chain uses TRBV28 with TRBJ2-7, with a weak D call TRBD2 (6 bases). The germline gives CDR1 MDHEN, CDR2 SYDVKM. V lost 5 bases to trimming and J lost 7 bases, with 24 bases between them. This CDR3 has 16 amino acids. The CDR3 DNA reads TGTGCCAGCAGTCCCCCGGGCAGGAGGGGTATTCGAGAGCAGTACTTC. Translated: CASSPPGRRGIREQYF.

For the CDR3, the DNA is TGCGCCAGCAGCCAAGACCCTAGCGGGACCTACAATGAGCAGTTCTTC. Its protein product is CASSQDPSGTYNEQFF. The rearrangement uses TRBV4-3 and TRBJ2-1; 9 nucleotides line up with TRBD2. CDR3 length: 16 residues. Germline CDR1 LGHNA, CDR2 YSLEER. V gave up 0 bases and J gave up 2 bases; unmatched junction bases: 2.

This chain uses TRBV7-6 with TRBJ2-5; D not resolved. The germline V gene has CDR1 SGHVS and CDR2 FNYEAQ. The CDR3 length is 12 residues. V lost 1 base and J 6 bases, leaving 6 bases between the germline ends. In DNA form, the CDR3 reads TGTGCCAGCAGCTTAGAACTGAAGACCCAGTACTTC. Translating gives CASSLELKTQYF. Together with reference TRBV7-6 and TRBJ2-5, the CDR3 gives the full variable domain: GAGVSQSPRYKVTKRGQDVALRCDPISGHVSLYWYRQALGQGPEFLTYFNYEAQQDKSGLPNDRFSAERPEGSISTLTIQRTEQRDSAMYRCASSLELKTQYFGPGTRLLVL.

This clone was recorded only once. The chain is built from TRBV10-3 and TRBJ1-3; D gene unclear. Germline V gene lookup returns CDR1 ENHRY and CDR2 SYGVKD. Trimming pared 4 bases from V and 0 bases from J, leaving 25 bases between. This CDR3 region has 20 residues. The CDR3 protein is CAISATEGSIKGYSGNTIYF. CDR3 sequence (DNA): TGTGCCATCAGTGCCACGGAGGGATCAATAAAAGGGTACTCTGGAAACACCATATATTTT.

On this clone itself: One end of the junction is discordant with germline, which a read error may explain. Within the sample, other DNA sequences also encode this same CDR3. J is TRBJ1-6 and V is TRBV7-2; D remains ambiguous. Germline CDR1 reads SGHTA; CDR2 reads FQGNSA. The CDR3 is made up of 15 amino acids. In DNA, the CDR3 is TGTGCCAGCACCCGGGATAGTGCCTATAATTCCCCCCTCCACTTT. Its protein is CASTRDSAYNSPLHF. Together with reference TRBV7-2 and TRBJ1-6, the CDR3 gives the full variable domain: GAGVSQSPSNKVTEKGKDVELRCDPISGHTALYWYRQSLGQGLEFLIYFQGNSAPDKSGLPSDRFSAERTGGSVSTLTIQRTQQEDSAVYLCASTRDSAYNSPLHFGNGTRLTVT.

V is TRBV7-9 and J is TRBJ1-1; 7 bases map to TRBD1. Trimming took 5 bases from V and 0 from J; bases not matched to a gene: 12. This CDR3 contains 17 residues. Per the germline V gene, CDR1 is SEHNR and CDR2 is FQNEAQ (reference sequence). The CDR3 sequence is CASSLGAGGFMNTEAFF. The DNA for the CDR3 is TGTGCCAGCAGCCTAGGCGCAGGGGGGTTTATGAACACTGAAGCTTTCTTT.

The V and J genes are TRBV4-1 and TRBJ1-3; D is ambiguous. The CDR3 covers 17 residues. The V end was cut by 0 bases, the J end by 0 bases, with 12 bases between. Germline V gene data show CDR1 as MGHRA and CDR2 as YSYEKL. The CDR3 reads CASSQDIRGFSGNTIYF. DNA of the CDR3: TGCGCCAGCAGCCAAGATATTAGAGGCTTCTCTGGAAACACCATATATTTT.

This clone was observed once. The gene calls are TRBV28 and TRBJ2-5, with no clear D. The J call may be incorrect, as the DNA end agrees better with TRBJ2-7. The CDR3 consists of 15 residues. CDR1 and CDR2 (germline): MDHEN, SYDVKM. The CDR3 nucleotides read TGTGCCAGCAGGCTCAGGCACTTAAGCTCCTACGAGCAGTACTTC. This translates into CASRLRHLSSYEQYF.

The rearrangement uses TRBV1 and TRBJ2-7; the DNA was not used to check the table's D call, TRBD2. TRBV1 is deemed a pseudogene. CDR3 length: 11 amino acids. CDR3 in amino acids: CPLGAAHEQYF. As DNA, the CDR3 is TGCCCCCTAGGAGCGGCCCACGAGCAGTACTTC.

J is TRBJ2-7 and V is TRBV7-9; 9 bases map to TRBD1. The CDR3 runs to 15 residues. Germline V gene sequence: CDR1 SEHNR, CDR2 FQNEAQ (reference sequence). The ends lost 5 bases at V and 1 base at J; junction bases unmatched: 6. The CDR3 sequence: CASSILQGASYEQYF. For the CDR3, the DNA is TGTGCCAGCAGCATCTTACAGGGGGCTTCCTACGAGCAGTACTTC. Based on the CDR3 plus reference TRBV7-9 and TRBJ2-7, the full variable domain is DTGVSQNPRHKITKRGQNVTFRCDPISEHNRLYWYRQTLGQGPEFLTYFQNEAQLEKSRLLSDRFSAERPKGSFSTLEIQRTEQGDSAMYLCASSILQGASYEQYFGPGTRLTVT.